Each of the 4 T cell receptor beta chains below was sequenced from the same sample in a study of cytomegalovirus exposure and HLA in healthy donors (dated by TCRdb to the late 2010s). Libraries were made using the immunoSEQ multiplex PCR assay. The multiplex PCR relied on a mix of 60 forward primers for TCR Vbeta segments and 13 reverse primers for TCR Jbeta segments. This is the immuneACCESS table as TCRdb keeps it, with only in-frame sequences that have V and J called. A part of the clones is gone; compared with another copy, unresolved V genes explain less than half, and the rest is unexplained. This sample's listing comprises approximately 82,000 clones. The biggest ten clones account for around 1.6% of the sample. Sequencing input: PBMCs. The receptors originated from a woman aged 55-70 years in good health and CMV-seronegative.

The CDR3 spells CASSLDQGSYNEQFF. In DNA, the CDR3 is TGTGCCAGCAGCTTAGATCAGGGATCCTACAATGAGCAGTTCTTC. The chain couples TRBV7-2 to TRBJ2-1; tentatively, D is TRBD1 (5 bases). V was trimmed by 1 base and J by 1 base, leaving 8 bases between them. CDR3 length: 15 residues. Germline CDR1 is SGHTA and CDR2 is FQGNSA.

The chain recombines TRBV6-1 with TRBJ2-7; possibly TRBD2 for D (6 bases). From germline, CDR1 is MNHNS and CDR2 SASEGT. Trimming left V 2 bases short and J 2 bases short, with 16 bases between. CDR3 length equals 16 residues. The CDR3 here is CASSEKRDFLAYEQYF. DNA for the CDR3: TGTGCCAGCAGTGAAAAGAGGGACTTTCTGGCCTACGAGCAGTACTTC.

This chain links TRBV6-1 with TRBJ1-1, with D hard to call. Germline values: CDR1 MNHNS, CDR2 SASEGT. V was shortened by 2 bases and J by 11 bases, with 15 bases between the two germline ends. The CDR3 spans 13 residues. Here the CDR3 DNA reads TGTGCCAGCAGTGAACCCGGACCCGGGGTGGCTTTCTTT. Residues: CASSEPGPGVAFF.

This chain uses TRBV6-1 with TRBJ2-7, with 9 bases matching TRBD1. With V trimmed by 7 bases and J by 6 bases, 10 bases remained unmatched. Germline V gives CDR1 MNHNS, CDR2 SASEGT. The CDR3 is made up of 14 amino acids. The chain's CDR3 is CASITQGAVGEQYF. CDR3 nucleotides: TGTGCCAGCATCACACAGGGGGCAGTGGGCGAGCAGTACTTC.